This note documents a single TCR beta chain sequence. Its antigen is undetermined. This specimen belongs to a study of cytomegalovirus exposure and HLA in healthy donors. Overall study results and limits: The classifier was said to identify cytomegalovirus status with high specificity and sensitivity. In a later analysis, TCR association rates varied by HLA locus: DRB1 most, HLA-C fewest. Within the data, a cluster of highly shared sequence variants was likely a sequencing artifact.

Primers included in the PCR were 60 Vbeta and 13 Jbeta primers. The authors' processing: Per a later analysis, the number of unique TCR beta chains was approximately 80 million, of which roughly 10 million were shared. Some clones are missing from TCRdb's copy, which holds only in-frame ones; the method was immunoSEQ multiplex PCR. V, J and clone size reflect that table, while D and trimming were determined from the DNA. The sample records approximately 160,000 clones, approximately 84% being singletons. Trimming took 1 base from V and 0 from J, leaving 6 bases between them. The CDR3 spans 15 residues. The germline V gene encodes CDR1 MDHEN and CDR2 SYDVKM.

The source of this sequence is a girl aged 5 to 17 in good health and CMV-seropositive. This chain links TRBV28 with TRBJ1-4; D might be TRBD1 (6 bases). The sample was PBMCs. CDR3 nucleotide sequence: TGTGCCAGCAGTTTATCAGGGGCAACTAATGAAAAACTGTTTTTT. Translation: CASSLSGATNEKLFF. The full variable domain, with the rest looked up from reference TRBV28 and TRBJ1-4, is DVKVTQSSRYLVKRTGEKVFLECVQDMDHENMFWYRQDPGLGLRLIYFSYDVKMKEKGDIPEGYSVSREKKERFSLILESASTNQTSMYLCASSLSGATNEKLFFGSGTQLSVL.